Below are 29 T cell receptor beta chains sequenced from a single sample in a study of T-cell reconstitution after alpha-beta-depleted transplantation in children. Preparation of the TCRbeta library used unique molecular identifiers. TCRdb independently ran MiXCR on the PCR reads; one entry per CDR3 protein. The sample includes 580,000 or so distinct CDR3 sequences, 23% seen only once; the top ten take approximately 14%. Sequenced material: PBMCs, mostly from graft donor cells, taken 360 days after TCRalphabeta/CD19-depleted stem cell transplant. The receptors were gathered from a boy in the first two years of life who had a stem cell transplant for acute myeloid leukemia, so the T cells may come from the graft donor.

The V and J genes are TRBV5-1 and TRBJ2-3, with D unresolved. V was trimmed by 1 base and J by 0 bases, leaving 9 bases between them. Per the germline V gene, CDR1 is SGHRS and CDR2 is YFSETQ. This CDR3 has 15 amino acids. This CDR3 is CASSLSDGSTDTQYF. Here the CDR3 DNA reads TGCGCCAGCAGCTTGAGCGACGGTAGCACAGATACGCAGTATTTT.

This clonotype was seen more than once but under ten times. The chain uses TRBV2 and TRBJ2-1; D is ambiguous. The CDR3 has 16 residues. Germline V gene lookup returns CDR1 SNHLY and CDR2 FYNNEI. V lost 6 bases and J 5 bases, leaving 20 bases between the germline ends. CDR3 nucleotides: TGTGCCAGCAGGATACGACAAGGCCCCACTGACAATGAGCAGTTCTTC. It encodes CASRIRQGPTDNEQFF. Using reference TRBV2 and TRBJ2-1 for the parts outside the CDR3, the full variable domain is EPEVTQTPSHQVTQMGQEVILRCVPISNHLYFYWYRQILGQKVEFLVSFYNNEISEKSEIFDDQFSVERPDGSNFTLKIRSTKLEDSAMYFCASRIRQGPTDNEQFFGPGTRLTVL.

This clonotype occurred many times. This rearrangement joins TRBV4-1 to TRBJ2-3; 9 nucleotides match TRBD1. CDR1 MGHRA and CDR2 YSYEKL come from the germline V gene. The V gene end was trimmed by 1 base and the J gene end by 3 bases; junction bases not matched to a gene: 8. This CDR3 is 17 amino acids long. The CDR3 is CASSQGPDRGRTDTQYF. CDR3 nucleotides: TGCGCCAGCAGCCAAGGGCCAGACAGGGGGAGGACAGATACGCAGTATTTT.

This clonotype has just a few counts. Here the CDR3 reads CSAIVPDTQYF. The DNA of the CDR3 is TGCAGTGCGATAGTCCCAGATACGCAGTATTTT. This sequence joins TRBV20-1 and TRBJ2-3; D is unresolved. CDR1 is DFQATT, CDR2 SNEGSKA, per germline (reference sequence). V lost 6 bases and J 4 bases, leaving 8 bases between the germline ends. This CDR3 region has 11 residues.

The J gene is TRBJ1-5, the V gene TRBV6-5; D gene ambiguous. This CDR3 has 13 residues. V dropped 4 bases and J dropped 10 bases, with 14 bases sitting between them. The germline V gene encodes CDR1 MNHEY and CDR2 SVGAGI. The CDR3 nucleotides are TGTGCCAGCAGTTCCGGCCTGACGGGACCCCAGCATTTT. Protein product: CASSSGLTGPQHF.

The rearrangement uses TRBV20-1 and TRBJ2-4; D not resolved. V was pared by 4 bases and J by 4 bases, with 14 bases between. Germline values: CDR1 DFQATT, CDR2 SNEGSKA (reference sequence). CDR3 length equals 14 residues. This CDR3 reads CSAIPQPTKNIQYF. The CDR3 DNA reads TGCAGTGCTATCCCGCAGCCTACAAAAAACATTCAGTACTTC.

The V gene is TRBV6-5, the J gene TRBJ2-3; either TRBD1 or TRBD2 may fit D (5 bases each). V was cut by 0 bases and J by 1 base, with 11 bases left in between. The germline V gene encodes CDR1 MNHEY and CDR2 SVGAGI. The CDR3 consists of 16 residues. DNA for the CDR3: TGTGCCAGCAGTTACTCTGAGGGGCCTCGCACAGATACGCAGTATTTT. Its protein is CASSYSEGPRTDTQYF.

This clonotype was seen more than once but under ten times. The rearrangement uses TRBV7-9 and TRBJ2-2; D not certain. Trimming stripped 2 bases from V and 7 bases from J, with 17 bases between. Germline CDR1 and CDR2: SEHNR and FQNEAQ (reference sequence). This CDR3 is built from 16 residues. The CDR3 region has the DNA TGTGCCAGCAGCTTACCTGACGGACGTCGGATCGGGGAGCTGTTTTTT. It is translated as CASSLPDGRRIGELFF.

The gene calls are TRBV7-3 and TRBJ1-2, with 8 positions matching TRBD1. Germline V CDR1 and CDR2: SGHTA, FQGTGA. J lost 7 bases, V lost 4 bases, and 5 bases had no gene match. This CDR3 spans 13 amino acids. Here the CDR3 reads CASSSGTGVGYTF. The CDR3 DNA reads TGTGCCAGCAGCTCCGGGACAGGTGTTGGCTACACCTTC.

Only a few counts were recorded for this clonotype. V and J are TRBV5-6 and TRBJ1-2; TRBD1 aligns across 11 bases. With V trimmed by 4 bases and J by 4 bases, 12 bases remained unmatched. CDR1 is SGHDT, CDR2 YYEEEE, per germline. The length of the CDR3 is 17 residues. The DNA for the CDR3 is TGTGCCAGCAGCCTCCTGGACAGGGGGCCGGTGGGCTATGGCTACACCTTC. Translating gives CASSLLDRGPVGYGYTF. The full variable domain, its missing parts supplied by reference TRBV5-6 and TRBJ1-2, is DAGVTQSPTHLIKTRGQQVTLRCSPKSGHDTVSWYQQALGQGPQFIFQYYEEEERQRGNFPDRFSGHQFPNYSSELNVNALLLGDSALYLCASSLLDRGPVGYGYTFGSGTRLTVV.

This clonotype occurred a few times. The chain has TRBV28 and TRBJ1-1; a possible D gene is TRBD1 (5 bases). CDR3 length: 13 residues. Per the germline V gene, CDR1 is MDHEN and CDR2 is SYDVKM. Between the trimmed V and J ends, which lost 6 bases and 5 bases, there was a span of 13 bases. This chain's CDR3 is CASSKGLGTEAFF. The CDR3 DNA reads TGTGCCAGCAGCAAGGGACTCGGGACTGAAGCTTTCTTT.

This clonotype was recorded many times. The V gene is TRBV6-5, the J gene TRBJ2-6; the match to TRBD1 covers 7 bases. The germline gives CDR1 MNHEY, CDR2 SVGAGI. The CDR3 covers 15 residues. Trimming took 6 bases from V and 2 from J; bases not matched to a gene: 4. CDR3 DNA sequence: TGTGCCAGCAGGGTGGACAGGACTGGGGCCAACGTCCTGACTTTC. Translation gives CASRVDRTGANVLTF.

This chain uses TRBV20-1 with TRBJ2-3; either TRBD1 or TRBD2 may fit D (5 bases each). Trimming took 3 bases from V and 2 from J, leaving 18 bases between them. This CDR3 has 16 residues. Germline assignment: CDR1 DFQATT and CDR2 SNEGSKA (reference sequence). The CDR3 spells CSARDTRTHATDTQYF. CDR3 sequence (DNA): TGCAGTGCTAGGGACACACGGACTCATGCCACAGATACGCAGTATTTT.

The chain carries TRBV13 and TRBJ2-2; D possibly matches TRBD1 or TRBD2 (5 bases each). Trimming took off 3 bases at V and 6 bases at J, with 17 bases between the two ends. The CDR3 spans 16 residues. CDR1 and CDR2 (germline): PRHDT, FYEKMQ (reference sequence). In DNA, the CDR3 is TGTGCCAGCAGCTTCAGCCCGGGGACGGTTGCCGGGGAGCTGTTTTTT. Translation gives CASSFSPGTVAGELFF.

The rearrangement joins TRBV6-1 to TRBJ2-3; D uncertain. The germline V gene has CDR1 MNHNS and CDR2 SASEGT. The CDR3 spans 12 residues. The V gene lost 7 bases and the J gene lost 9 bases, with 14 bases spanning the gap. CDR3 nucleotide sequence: TGTGCCAGCACCCCCCTAATCGGAACGCAGTATTTT. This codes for CASTPLIGTQYF.

In DNA, the CDR3 is TGTGCCAGCAGCTTAGTGGGCTTCCAAGAGACCCAGTACTTC. It translates to CASSLVGFQETQYF. V usage is TRBV13 and J usage is TRBJ2-5; D is undetermined. Germline assignment: CDR1 PRHDT and CDR2 FYEKMQ (reference sequence). This CDR3 has 14 amino acids. The ends were cut back, 1 base at V and 1 base at J, with 7 bases in the middle.

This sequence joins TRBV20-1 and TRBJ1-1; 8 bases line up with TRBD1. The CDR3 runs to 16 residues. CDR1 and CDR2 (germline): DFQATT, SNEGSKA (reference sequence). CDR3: CSAASDRVSPETEAFF. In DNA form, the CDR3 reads TGCAGCGCAGCGTCGGACAGGGTATCTCCCGAAACTGAAGCTTTCTTT.

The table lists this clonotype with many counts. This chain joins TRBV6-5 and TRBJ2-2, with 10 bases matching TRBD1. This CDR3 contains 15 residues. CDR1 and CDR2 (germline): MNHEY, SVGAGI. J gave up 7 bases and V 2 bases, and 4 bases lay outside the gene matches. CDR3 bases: TGTGCCAGCAGTTACGGGACAGGGGAGGACGGGGAGCTGTTTTTT. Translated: CASSYGTGEDGELFF.

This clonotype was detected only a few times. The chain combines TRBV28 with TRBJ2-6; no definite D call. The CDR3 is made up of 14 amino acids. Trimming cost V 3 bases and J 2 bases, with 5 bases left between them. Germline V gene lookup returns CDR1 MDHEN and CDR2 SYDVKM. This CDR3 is CASSFVTGANVLTF. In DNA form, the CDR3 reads TGTGCCAGCAGTTTCGTAACTGGGGCCAACGTCCTGACTTTC.

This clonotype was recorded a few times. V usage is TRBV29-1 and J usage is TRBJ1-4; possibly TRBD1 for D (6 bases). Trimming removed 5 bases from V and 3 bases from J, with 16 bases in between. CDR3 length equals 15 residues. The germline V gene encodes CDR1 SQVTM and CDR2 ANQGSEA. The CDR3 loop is CSVKTGRGSNEKLFF. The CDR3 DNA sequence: TGCAGCGTTAAGACAGGCCGAGGGTCTAATGAAAAACTGTTTTTT.

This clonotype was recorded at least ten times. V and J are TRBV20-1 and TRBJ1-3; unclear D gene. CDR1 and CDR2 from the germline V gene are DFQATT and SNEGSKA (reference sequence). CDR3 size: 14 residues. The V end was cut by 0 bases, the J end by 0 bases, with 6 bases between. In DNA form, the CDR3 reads TGCAGTGCTAGAGACGGAAACTCTGGAAACACCATATATTTT. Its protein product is CSARDGNSGNTIYF.

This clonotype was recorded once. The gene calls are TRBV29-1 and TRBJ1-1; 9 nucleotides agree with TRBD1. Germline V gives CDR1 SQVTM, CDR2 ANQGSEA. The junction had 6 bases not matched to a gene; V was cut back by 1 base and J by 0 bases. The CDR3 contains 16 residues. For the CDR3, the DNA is TGCAGCGTTGAAGTACAGGGGGCGCGGGTGAACACTGAAGCTTTCTTT. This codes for CSVEVQGARVNTEAFF.

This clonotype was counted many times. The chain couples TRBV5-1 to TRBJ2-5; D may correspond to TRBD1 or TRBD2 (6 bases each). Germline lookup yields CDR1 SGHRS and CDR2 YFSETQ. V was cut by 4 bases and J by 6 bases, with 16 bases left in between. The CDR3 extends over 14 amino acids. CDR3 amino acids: CASSQQRGEKTQYF. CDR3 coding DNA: TGCGCCAGCAGCCAGCAAAGGGGGGAGAAGACCCAGTACTTC.

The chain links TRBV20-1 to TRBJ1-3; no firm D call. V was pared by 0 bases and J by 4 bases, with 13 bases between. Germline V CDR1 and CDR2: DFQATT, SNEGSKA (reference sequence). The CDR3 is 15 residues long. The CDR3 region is CSARDQRGSGNTIYF. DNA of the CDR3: TGCAGTGCTAGAGATCAGAGAGGGTCGGGAAACACCATATATTTT.

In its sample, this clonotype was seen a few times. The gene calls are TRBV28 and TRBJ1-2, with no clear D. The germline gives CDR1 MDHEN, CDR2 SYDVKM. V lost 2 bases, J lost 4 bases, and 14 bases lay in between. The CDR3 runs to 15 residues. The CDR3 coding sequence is TGTGCCAGCAGTTTAAGCCGCCCCCCAAGCTATGGCTACACCTTC. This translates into CASSLSRPPSYGYTF.

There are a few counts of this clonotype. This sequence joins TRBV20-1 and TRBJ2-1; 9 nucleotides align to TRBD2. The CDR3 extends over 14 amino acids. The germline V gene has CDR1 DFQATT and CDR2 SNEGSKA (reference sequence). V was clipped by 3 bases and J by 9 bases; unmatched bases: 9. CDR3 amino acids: CSASMAGGLFEQFF. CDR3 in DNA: TGCAGTGCTAGCATGGCGGGGGGGCTATTTGAGCAGTTCTTC.

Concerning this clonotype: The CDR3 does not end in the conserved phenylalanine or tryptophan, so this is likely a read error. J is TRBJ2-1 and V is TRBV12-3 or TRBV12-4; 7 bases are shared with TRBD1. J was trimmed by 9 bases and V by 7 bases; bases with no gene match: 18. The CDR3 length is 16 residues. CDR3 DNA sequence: TGTGCCAGCAATGAGCGAGACAGGGAATTTTTCGGTGAGCAGTTCCTC. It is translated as CASNERDREFFGEQFL.

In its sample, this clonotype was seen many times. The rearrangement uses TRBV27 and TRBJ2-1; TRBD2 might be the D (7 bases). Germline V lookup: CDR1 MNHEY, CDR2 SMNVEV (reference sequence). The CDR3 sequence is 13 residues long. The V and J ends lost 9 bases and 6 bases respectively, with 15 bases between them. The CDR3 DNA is TGTGCCAGTTCCGCGGGGGCTACCAATGAGCAGTTCTTC. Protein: CASSAGATNEQFF.

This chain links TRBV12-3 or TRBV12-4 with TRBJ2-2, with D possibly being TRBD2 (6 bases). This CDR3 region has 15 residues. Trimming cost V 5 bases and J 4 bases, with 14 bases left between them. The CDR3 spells CASSGGTDSTGELFF. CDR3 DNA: TGTGCCAGCAGTGGCGGGACCGACTCCACCGGGGAGCTGTTTTTT.